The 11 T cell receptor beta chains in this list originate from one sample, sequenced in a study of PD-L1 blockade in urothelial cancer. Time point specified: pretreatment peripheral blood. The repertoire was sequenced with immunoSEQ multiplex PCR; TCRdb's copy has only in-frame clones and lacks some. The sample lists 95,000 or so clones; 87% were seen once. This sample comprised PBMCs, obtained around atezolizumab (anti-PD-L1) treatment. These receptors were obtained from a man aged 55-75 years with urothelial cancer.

The CDR3 sequence: CASSYQAGQPQHF. The CDR3 bases are TGTGCCAGCAGTTACCAGGCTGGGCAGCCCCAGCATTTT. This chain joins TRBV6-5 and TRBJ1-5; D call uncertain. This CDR3 comprises 13 residues. CDR1 is MNHEY and CDR2 is SVGAGI in the germline V gene. The V end was cut by 2 bases, the J end by 7 bases, with 9 bases between.

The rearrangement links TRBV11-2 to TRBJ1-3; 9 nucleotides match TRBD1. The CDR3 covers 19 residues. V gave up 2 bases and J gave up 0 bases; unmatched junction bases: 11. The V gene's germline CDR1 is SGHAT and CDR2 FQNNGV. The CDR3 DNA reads TGTGCCAGCAGCTTAAACGCCCCTACAGGGGGCTTCTCTGGAAACACCATATATTTT. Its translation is CASSLNAPTGGFSGNTIYF.

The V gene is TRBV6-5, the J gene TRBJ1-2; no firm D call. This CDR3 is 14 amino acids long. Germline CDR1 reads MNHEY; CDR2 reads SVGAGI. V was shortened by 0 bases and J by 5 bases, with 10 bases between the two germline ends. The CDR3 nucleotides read TGTGCCAGCAGTTACTCGTATCAGGTGTATGGCTACACCTTC. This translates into CASSYSYQVYGYTF.

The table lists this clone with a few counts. In DNA form, the CDR3 reads TGTGCCAGCAGTTTACGGTTTGAAGCTTTCTTT. Residues: CASSLRFEAFF. The V call is TRBV28, the J call TRBJ1-1, with D unclear. Germline V gene data show CDR1 as MDHEN and CDR2 as SYDVKM. V was cut by 2 bases and J by 7 bases, with 5 bases left in between. CDR3 length equals 11 residues.

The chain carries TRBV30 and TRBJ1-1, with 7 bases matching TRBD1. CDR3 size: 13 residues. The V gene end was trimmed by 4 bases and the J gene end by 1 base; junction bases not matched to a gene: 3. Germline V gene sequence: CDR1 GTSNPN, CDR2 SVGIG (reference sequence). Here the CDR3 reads CAWTWTGNTEAFF. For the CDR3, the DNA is TGTGCCTGGACCTGGACAGGGAACACTGAAGCTTTCTTT.

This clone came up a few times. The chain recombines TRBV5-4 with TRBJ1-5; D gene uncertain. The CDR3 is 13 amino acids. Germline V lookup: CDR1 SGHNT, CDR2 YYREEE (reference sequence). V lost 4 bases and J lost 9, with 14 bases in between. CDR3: CASSVGDMGPQHF. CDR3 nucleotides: TGTGCCAGCAGCGTAGGCGACATGGGGCCCCAGCATTTT.

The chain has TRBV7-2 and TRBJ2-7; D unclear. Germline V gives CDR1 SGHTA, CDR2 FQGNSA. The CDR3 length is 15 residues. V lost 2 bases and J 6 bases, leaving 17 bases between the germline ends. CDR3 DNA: TGTGCCAGCAGCTTAATGGCTCCAACGATCATCGAGCAGTACTTC. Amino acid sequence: CASSLMAPTIIEQYF.

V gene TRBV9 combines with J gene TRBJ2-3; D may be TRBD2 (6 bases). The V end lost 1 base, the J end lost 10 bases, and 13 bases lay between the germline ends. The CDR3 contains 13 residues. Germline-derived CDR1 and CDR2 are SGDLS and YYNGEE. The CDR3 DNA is TGTGCCAGCAGCGTAACGCGGGACGCCGCGCAGTATTTT. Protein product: CASSVTRDAAQYF.

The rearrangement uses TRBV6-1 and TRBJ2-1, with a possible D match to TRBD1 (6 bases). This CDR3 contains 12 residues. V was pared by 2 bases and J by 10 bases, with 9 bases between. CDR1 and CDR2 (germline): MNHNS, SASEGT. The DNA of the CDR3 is TGTGCCAGCAGTGAAATGGGGACAGAGCAGTTCTTC. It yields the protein CASSEMGTEQFF.

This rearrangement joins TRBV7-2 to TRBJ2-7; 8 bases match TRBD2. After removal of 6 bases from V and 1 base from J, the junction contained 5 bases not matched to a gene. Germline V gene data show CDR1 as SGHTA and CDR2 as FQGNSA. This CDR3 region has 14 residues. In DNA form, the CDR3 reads TGTGCCAGCAGTATAAGCGGGGGTTCCTACGAGCAGTACTTC. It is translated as CASSISGGSYEQYF.

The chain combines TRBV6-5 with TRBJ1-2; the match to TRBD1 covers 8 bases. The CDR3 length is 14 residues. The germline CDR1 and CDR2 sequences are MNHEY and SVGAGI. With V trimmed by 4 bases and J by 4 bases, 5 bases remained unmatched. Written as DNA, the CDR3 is TGTGCCAGCAGTTCGGACAGGGCGGGCTATGGCTACACCTTC. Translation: CASSSDRAGYGYTF.